Following are 2 T cell receptor beta chains from one sample sequenced in a study of shared clonotypes between healthy human individuals. Clones were sequenced by immunoSEQ multiplex PCR, and TCRdb holds only the in-frame ones, with some missing. The sample consists of 800,000 to 1,200,000 clones, about 80% of them appearing once. The sequenced sample was memory CD4+ T cells from PBMCs. Subset noted: CD45RA-negative fraction. These receptors originate from a man between 18 and 35 years old in good health. Some clones in this sample may be carry-over from other donors' samples.

About this clone: Other nucleotide sequences from this sample produce the same CDR3. The chain recombines TRBV7-9 with TRBJ1-3; D not certain. Looked up from germline, CDR1 is SEHNR and CDR2 is FQNEAQ (reference sequence). Trimming removed 2 bases from V and 4 bases from J, with 6 bases in between. CDR3 size: 13 residues. CDR3 bases: TGTGCCAGCAGCTTATTGGACGGAAACACCATATATTTT. It yields the protein CASSLLDGNTIYF.

The genes are TRBV10-3 and TRBJ2-7; D unclear. Germline V gene lookup returns CDR1 ENHRY and CDR2 SYGVKD. This CDR3 spans 12 amino acids. V dropped 3 bases and J dropped 6 bases, with 9 bases sitting between them. CDR3 nucleotides: TGTGCCATCAGTGAAAAAACGGCCGAGCAGTACTTC. Translating it yields CAISEKTAEQYF.